The 20 T cell receptor beta chains listed next were all sequenced from one sample in a study of TIL therapy for anti-PD-1-resistant metastatic lung cancer listed by TCRdb under 2021. The immunoSEQ v3 hsTCRB kit was used to amplify TCR beta CDR3 regions from genomic DNA through bias-controlled multiplex PCR. This is the immuneACCESS table as TCRdb keeps it, with only in-frame sequences that have V and J called. A part of the clones is gone; compared with another copy, unresolved V genes explain less than half, and the rest is unexplained. For this sample the table gives some 11,000 clones, of which around 58% were detected only once. Clones ranked in the top ten supply more than 6.5% of the sample. The sample's time point label is to be understood as: pre-treatment sample, taken before nivolumab and TIL therapy. Baseline tumor samples were excised metastases, mostly pleural nodules or supraclavicular lymph nodes, from the same resection used to grow TIL.

The sequencing used tumor tissue, collected at baseline. These receptors all stem from a person between 25 and 80 years old with non-small cell lung cancer.

This sequence joins TRBV11-2 and TRBJ2-5, with D hard to call. The CDR3 contains 12 residues. Deletions cut 4 bases from V and 4 bases from J, with 7 bases between. CDR1 is SGHAT, CDR2 FQNNGV, per germline. CDR3 region: CASSSQGETQYF. CDR3 nucleotide sequence: TGTGCCAGCAGCTCCCAAGGAGAGACCCAGTACTTC.

This clone was seen a few times. This rearrangement joins TRBV2 to TRBJ1-6; D is ambiguous. CDR3 length: 14 amino acids. Trimming left V 6 bases short and J 9 bases short, with 15 bases between. Germline V gene data show CDR1 as SNHLY and CDR2 as FYNNEI. DNA for the CDR3: TGTGCCAGCAGGGAGGGCGTCCTGAGTTCACCCCTCCACTTT. Translated: CASREGVLSSPLHF.

The rearrangement links TRBV10-3 to TRBJ2-3; 8 bases fit TRBD1. CDR3 length equals 14 residues. CDR1 and CDR2 from the germline V gene are ENHRY and SYGVKD. J was trimmed by 8 bases and V by 2 bases; bases with no gene match: 6. The CDR3 coding sequence is TGTGCCATCAGTGAGGGACAGGGTATTGGTACGCAGTATTTT. Protein: CAISEGQGIGTQYF.

This clone is a singleton in its sample. The chain joins TRBV10-2 to TRBJ2-4; 11 nucleotides agree with TRBD1. V lost 0 bases, J lost 2 bases, and 9 bases stayed unmatched. In germline, CDR1 is WSHSY, CDR2 SAAADI. The CDR3 has 19 residues. CDR3 loop: CASSESAAGQGGTKNIQYF. DNA for the CDR3: TGCGCCAGCAGTGAGTCGGCGGCGGGACAGGGGGGAACCAAAAACATTCAGTACTTC.

This clone counts as medium-sized. The CDR3 DNA reads TGTGCCAGCAGCCGACAGGGGGCGAGCGAGCAGTACTTC. This translates into CASSRQGASEQYF. V gene TRBV7-9 combines with J gene TRBJ2-7, with 10 bases aligning to TRBD1. This CDR3 spans 13 amino acids. Losses at the gene ends were 5 bases for V and 6 bases for J; bases not matched to a gene: 4. From germline, CDR1 is SEHNR and CDR2 FQNEAQ (reference sequence).

The chain carries TRBV19 and TRBJ1-6, with TRBD1 identical over 11 bases. The trim removed 8 bases at V and 7 bases at J, leaving 4 bases unmatched. Germline V CDR1 and CDR2: LNHDA, SQIVND (reference sequence). CDR3 size: 14 residues. The CDR3 DNA is TGTGCCAGTTGCGGACAGGGGGCGAATTCACCCCTCCACTTT. Amino acid sequence: CASCGQGANSPLHF.

As concerns this clone: The same CDR3 can be traced to other DNA sequences in this sample. This sequence joins TRBV27 and TRBJ2-3; the D gene is possibly TRBD2 (6 bases). Per germline, CDR1 MNHEY and CDR2 SMNVEV (reference sequence). V was shortened by 8 bases and J by 1 base, with 13 bases between the two germline ends. The length of the CDR3 is 14 residues. In nucleotides, the CDR3 is TGTGCCAGCCGCCTTAGGGAGGGCACAGATACGCAGTATTTT. Its protein is CASRLREGTDTQYF.

In this sample, this clone turned up a few times. The rearrangement uses TRBV9 and TRBJ1-2, with no clear D. Trimming took off 0 bases at V and 1 base at J, with 10 bases between the two ends. The CDR3 length is 15 residues. Germline V gene data show CDR1 as SGDLS and CDR2 as YYNGEE. Here the CDR3 DNA reads TGTGCCAGCAGCGTAGCTAACAGCATTAACTATGGCTACACCTTC. This gives the protein CASSVANSINYGYTF.

In this sample, this clone turned up once. This chain links TRBV12-5 with TRBJ2-7; 11 bases are shared with TRBD1. The CDR3 runs to 20 residues. Germline CDR1 and CDR2: LGHNT and FRNRAP. With V trimmed by 4 bases and J by 0 bases, 17 bases remained unmatched. The DNA of the CDR3 is TGTGCTAGTGGTTCAAATGGACAGGGGGCGCCCCTTTCAAACTCCTACGAGCAGTACTTC. It specifies CASGSNGQGAPLSNSYEQYF.

The chain recombines TRBV9 with TRBJ2-3, with 8 bases identical to TRBD2. Germline V gene sequence: CDR1 SGDLS, CDR2 YYNGEE. CDR3 length: 15 amino acids. The V gene end was trimmed by 0 bases and the J gene end by 4 bases; junction bases not matched to a gene: 4. In nucleotides, the CDR3 is TGTGCCAGCAGCGTAGCAGTCGGGGGGGCAGATACGCAGTATTTT. Translating gives CASSVAVGGADTQYF. The full variable domain, with the rest looked up from reference TRBV9 and TRBJ2-3, is DSGVTQTPKHLITATGQRVTLRCSPRSGDLSVYWYQQSLDQGLQFLIQYYNGEERAKGNILERFSAQQFPDLHSELNLSSLELGDSALYFCASSVAVGGADTQYFGPGTRLTVL.

This clone was detected a few times. V usage is TRBV5-1 and J usage is TRBJ2-7; 9 nucleotides match TRBD1. CDR3 length equals 15 residues. Per germline, CDR1 SGHRS and CDR2 YFSETQ. J lost 0 bases, V lost 6 bases, and 7 bases had no gene match. The CDR3: CASKNPGQGSYEQYF. The CDR3 DNA is TGCGCCAGCAAGAACCCGGGACAGGGCTCCTACGAGCAGTACTTC.

This clone came up a few times. This rearrangement joins TRBV5-1 to TRBJ2-1; weak D call: TRBD1 (6 bases). The CDR3 extends over 15 amino acids. CDR1 and CDR2 from the germline V gene are SGHRS and YFSETQ. Trimming took 0 bases from V and 5 from J, leaving 12 bases between them. The CDR3 bases are TGCGCCAGCAGCTTGGCGGGACACATTAACAATGAGCAGTTCTTC. Its translation: CASSLAGHINNEQFF.

This rearrangement joins TRBV30 to TRBJ2-1; 12 bases agree with TRBD2. J was trimmed by 9 bases and V by 2 bases; bases with no gene match: 8. The CDR3 is 15 residues long. Per the germline V gene, CDR1 is GTSNPN and CDR2 is SVGIG (reference sequence). The CDR3 nucleotides read TGTGCCTGGAGTCGAGCTAGCGGGAGGGCCGGTGAGCAGTTCTTC. Translation: CAWSRASGRAGEQFF.

The J gene is TRBJ1-5, the V gene TRBV27, with TRBD1 as a possible D gene (5 bases). CDR3 length equals 13 residues. V lost 6 bases to trimming and J lost 6 bases, with 12 bases between them. Germline-derived CDR1 and CDR2 are MNHEY and SMNVEV (reference sequence). CDR3 region: CASSDTGRQPQHF. In DNA form, the CDR3 reads TGTGCCAGCAGCGACACAGGTCGTCAGCCCCAGCATTTT.

The V call is TRBV6-5, the J call TRBJ1-5, with 7 bases aligning to TRBD1. The germline V gene encodes CDR1 MNHEY and CDR2 SVGAGI. Trimming cost V 10 bases and J 0 bases; bases outside gene matches: 9. The CDR3 runs 15 residues. In nucleotides, the CDR3 is TGTGCCACCCTCGACAGGGCGTATAGCAATCAGCCCCAGCATTTT. Encoded protein: CATLDRAYSNQPQHF.

The V and J genes are TRBV15 and TRBJ2-3; 8 bases match TRBD1. V was pared by 5 bases and J by 6 bases, with 10 bases of the junction left unmatched. The CDR3 is 15 amino acids. Germline V gives CDR1 LNHNV, CDR2 YYDKDF (reference sequence). CDR3: CATSGQGDLLDTQYF. CDR3 DNA sequence: TGTGCCACCAGCGGACAGGGTGATTTGCTGGATACGCAGTATTTT.

This clone was seen a few times. The chain employs TRBV20-1 and TRBJ1-6, with TRBD1 matching 11 bases. V shed 3 bases and J 7 bases; nucleotides not matched to a gene: 8. CDR3 size: 16 residues. Germline V gives CDR1 DFQATT, CDR2 SNEGSKA (reference sequence). The CDR3: CSASGGTGGLNSPLHF. The CDR3 coding sequence is TGCAGTGCTAGTGGGGGGACAGGGGGTCTAAATTCACCCCTCCACTTT.

The V and J genes are TRBV6-6 and TRBJ2-3; tentative D call: TRBD2 (6 bases). The germline V gene has CDR1 MNHNY and CDR2 SVGAGI (reference sequence). The CDR3 consists of 15 residues. The ends were cut back, 7 bases at V and 1 base at J, with 15 bases in the middle. The CDR3 DNA follows: TGTGCCAGCACCTTACGGAGGGAAGGCACAGATACGCAGTATTTT. Translation gives CASTLRREGTDTQYF.

The chain is built from TRBV7-9 and TRBJ1-3; D not resolved. CDR1 and CDR2 (germline): SEHNR, FQNEAQ (reference sequence). V was pared by 7 bases and J by 12 bases, with 10 bases between. The CDR3 runs 10 residues. In DNA, the CDR3 is TGTGCCAGCAACCCGGCAGGCATATATTTT. This encodes CASNPAGIYF.

The chain is built from TRBV19 and TRBJ2-5; D tentatively fits TRBD1 or TRBD2 (5 bases each). The V gene's germline CDR1 is LNHDA and CDR2 SQIVND (reference sequence). The V and J ends lost 5 bases and 2 bases respectively, with 15 bases between them. This CDR3 spans 15 amino acids. CDR3 in DNA: TGTGCCAGTAGTTCGGGGACCGACGATCAAGAGACCCAGTACTTC. Protein: CASSSGTDDQETQYF.